A selection of T cell receptor beta chains follows, all from one sample in a study of blood T cell repertoires in COVID-19. The data were produced by immunoSEQ multiplex PCR, yet TCRdb's version contains in-frame clones alone and is incomplete. The sample consists of about 170,000 clones, over 80% of them appearing once. The sequenced material came from peripheral blood. These receptors were obtained from a woman older than 75 with COVID-19, enrolled during active disease. The CDR3 runs from the conserved cysteine through the conserved F or W. A D gene is named only where the DNA matches it firmly. Size values are once, few and many counts, or a class for expanded clones, and some rows have none.

DNA: TGTGCCAGTCAGGGTGTACGGCTAGGCTATGGCTACACCTTC
CDR3: CASQGVRLGYGYTF
V: TRBV19
J: TRBJ1-2
size: -
D: -

DNA: TGTGCCAGCAGTGGGCCTAGCGATGGTACGCAGTATTTT
CDR3: CASSGPSDGTQYF
V: TRBV2
J: TRBJ2-3
size: -
D: -

DNA: TGTGCCATCAGTGAGTCGAAAGGGACAGGGGTAAACATTCAGTACTTC
CDR3: CAISESKGTGVNIQYF
V: TRBV10-3
J: TRBJ2-4
size: -
D: TRBD1

DNA: TGTGCCAGCAGGCGGGGGTTGGAGAACACTGAAGCTTTCTTT
CDR3: CASRRGLENTEAFF
V: TRBV6-5
J: TRBJ1-1
size: few
D: -

DNA: TGTGCCAGCAGTGAAAGAAATCTCAATCACTTGTTCGGGCAGTACTTC
CDR3: CASSERNLNHLFGQYF
V: TRBV6-1
J: TRBJ2-7
size: -
D: -

DNA: TGTGCCAGCTCCCCGACAGGGGGCAATCAGCCCCAGCATTTT
CDR3: CASSPTGGNQPQHF
V: TRBV18
J: TRBJ1-5
size: -
D: TRBD1

DNA: TGCGCCAGCAGCGGGACAGGGTTGTACGAGCAGTACTTC
CDR3: CASSGTGLYEQYF
V: TRBV5-1
J: TRBJ2-7
size: -
D: TRBD1

DNA: TGTGCCAGCAGCGTATACGGGAGCGCCTACAATGAGCAGTTCTTC
CDR3: CASSVYGSAYNEQFF
V: TRBV9
J: TRBJ2-1
size: -
D: -

DNA: TGTGCCAGCAGCTGGACAGGGGTCTATGGCTACACCTTC
CDR3: CASSWTGVYGYTF
V: TRBV12-3/TRBV12-4
J: TRBJ1-2
size: -
D: TRBD1

DNA: TGTGCCAGCACATCGGGACAGGGCACAATCACTGAAGCTTTCTTT
CDR3: CASTSGQGTITEAFF
V: TRBV27
J: TRBJ1-1
size: -
D: TRBD1

DNA: TGTGCCAGCAGTGATTATCAAAGGGGGCCTGAAAAACTGTTTTTT
CDR3: CASSDYQRGPEKLFF
V: TRBV2
J: TRBJ1-4
size: -
D: TRBD1

DNA: TGTGCCAGCAGTTCCTCGGACAGGGCCTACGAGCAGTACTTC
CDR3: CASSSSDRAYEQYF
V: TRBV28
J: TRBJ2-7
size: -
D: TRBD1

DNA: TGTGCCAGCAGCCAAGATCGAGGCAACTCTGGGGCCAACGTCCTGACTTTC
CDR3: CASSQDRGNSGANVLTF
V: TRBV4-2
J: TRBJ2-6
size: few
D: -

DNA: TGTGCCACCAGCCCTACTAGCGGTGGCACCGGGGAGCTGTTTTTT
CDR3: CATSPTSGGTGELFF
V: TRBV24-1
J: TRBJ2-2
size: -
D: TRBD2

DNA: TGTGCCAGCAGCTATGCAGTTGGGGACAGTTCTAACTATGGCTACACCTTC
CDR3: CASSYAVGDSSNYGYTF
V: TRBV28
J: TRBJ1-2
size: -
D: TRBD1

DNA: TGTGCCACCAGCAATCGGTCCTACAATGAGCAGTTCTTC
CDR3: CATSNRSYNEQFF
V: TRBV15
J: TRBJ2-1
size: -
D: -

DNA: TGTGCCAGCAGGCCGGGACTAGCGGGAGGTAGCTCCTACGAGCAGTACTTC
CDR3: CASRPGLAGGSSYEQYF
V: TRBV28
J: TRBJ2-7
size: few
D: TRBD2

DNA: TGTGCCAGCAGCCAAGGGGTTGGAGGCAGGGGATATGGCTACACCTTC
CDR3: CASSQGVGGRGYGYTF
V: TRBV4-2
J: TRBJ1-2
size: -
D: -

DNA: TGTGCCAGCAGTCAGGGACTAGCGAGCGAGCAGTACTTC
CDR3: CASSQGLASEQYF
V: TRBV6-5
J: TRBJ2-7
size: few
D: TRBD2

DNA: TGTGCCAGCACCAAAACCCGACTAGCCGGAGAGACCCAGTACTTC
CDR3: CASTKTRLAGETQYF
V: TRBV19
J: TRBJ2-5
size: -
D: TRBD2

DNA: TGTGCCAGCAGCTTGGCCGGCACAGATACGCAGTATTTT
CDR3: CASSLAGTDTQYF
V: TRBV5-5
J: TRBJ2-3
size: -
D: -

DNA: TGTGCCAGCAGCTTAGCGGTGACTAGTTTTGGAGAGCAGTACTTC
CDR3: CASSLAVTSFGEQYF
V: TRBV7-6
J: TRBJ2-7
size: -
D: -

DNA: TGTGCCAGCAGTTACGTACTAGGGAGGGATGAGCAGTTCTTC
CDR3: CASSYVLGRDEQFF
V: TRBV6-5
J: TRBJ2-1
size: -
D: TRBD2

DNA: TGTGCCAGCAGCCGTCGTGCAGCTAATGAAAAACTGTTTTTT
CDR3: CASSRRAANEKLFF
V: TRBV6-5
J: TRBJ1-4
size: -
D: -

DNA: TGTGCCATCAGTGAGTCAAGGCAGGGTACCTACGAGCAGTACTTC
CDR3: CAISESRQGTYEQYF
V: TRBV10-3
J: TRBJ2-7
size: -
D: -

DNA: TGTGCCAGCAGCTTAGCTCCGGGGATCGGTTCACCCCTCCACTTT
CDR3: CASSLAPGIGSPLHF
V: TRBV7-8
J: TRBJ1-6
size: -
D: -

DNA: TGTGCAAGTCGCGCGCCACTAGCGGGGAAACCCAATGAGCAGTTCTTC
CDR3: CASRAPLAGKPNEQFF
V: TRBV12-2
J: TRBJ2-1
size: -
D: -

DNA: TGTGCCAGCCCTAACCCGGGAGCCGAGCAGTACTTC
CDR3: CASPNPGAEQYF
V: TRBV6-7
J: TRBJ2-7
size: -
D: -

DNA: TGTGCCATAAGACAGGATAATCAGCCCCAGCATTTT
CDR3: CAIRQDNQPQHF
V: TRBV10-3
J: TRBJ1-5
size: -
D: -

DNA: TGTGCCAGCAGCTTTCGACAGCTTACTAATGAAAAACTGTTTTTT
CDR3: CASSFRQLTNEKLFF
V: TRBV5-5
J: TRBJ1-4
size: -
D: -

DNA: TGTGCCAGCAGCTTGGTTGTCGGGTTTAGCGGGAGGGAGGGTGAGCAGTTCTTC
CDR3: CASSLVVGFSGREGEQFF
V: TRBV5-6
J: TRBJ2-1
size: few
D: TRBD2

DNA: TGTGCCAGTAGTGTAATTATCCCGGGACAGGGGTTGAACACTGAAGCTTTCTTT
CDR3: CASSVIIPGQGLNTEAFF
V: TRBV19
J: TRBJ1-1
size: -
D: TRBD1

DNA: TGTGCCAGCACTGAAAATTCAGGGGGAAAGGAGACCCAGTACTTC
CDR3: CASTENSGGKETQYF
V: TRBV2
J: TRBJ2-5
size: -
D: TRBD1